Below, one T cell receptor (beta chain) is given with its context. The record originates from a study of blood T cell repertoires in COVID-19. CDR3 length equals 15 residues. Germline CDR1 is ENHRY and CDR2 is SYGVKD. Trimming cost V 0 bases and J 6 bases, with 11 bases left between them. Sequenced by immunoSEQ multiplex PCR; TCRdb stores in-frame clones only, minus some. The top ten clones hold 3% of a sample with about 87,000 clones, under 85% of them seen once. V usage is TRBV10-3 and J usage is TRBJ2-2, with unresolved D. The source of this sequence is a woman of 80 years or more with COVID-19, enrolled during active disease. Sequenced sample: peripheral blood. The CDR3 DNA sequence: TGTGCCATCAGTGAGTCGAAACTTCCTTCCGGGGAGCTGTTTTTT. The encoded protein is CAISESKLPSGELFF.